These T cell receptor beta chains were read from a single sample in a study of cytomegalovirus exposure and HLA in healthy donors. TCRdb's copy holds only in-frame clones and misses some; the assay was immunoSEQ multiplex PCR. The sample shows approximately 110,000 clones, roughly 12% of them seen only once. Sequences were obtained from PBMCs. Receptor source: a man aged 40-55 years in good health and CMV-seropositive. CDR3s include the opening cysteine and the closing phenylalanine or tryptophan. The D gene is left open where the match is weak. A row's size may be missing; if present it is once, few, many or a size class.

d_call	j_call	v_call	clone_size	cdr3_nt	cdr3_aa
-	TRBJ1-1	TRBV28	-	TGTGCCAGCAGTTTCGGGGACACTGAAGCTTTCTTT	CASSFGDTEAFF
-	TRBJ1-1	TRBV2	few	TGTGCCAGCAGCGAGGGGGTAGAAGCTTTCTTT	CASSEGVEAFF
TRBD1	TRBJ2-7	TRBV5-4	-	TGTGCCAGCAGCTTGGACCTCGGACAGGGGGCTAGCGAGCAGTACTTC	CASSLDLGQGASEQYF
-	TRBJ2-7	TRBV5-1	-	TGCGCCAGCAGCTTGTCTAACAGTCGGGAGCAGTACTTC	CASSLSNSREQYF
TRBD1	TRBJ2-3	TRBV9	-	TGTGCCAGCAGCTCGAAGGTCTGGGACAGGGGGCCAGATACGCAGTATTTT	CASSSKVWDRGPDTQYF
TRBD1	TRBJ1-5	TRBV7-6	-	TGTGCCAGCAGCTTAGAGGGGGGTGGACAGGGGGGTCAGCCCCAGCATTTT	CASSLEGGGQGGQPQHF
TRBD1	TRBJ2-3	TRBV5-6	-	TGTGCCAGCAGCTCGGACGGGACAGGAACAGATACGCAGTATTTT	CASSSDGTGTDTQYF
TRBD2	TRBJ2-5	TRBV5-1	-	TGCGCCAGCAGCTCCGTCAATAGCGGGAGGGTGGCCCAGTACTTC	CASSSVNSGRVAQYF
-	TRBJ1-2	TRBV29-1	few	TGCAGCGGTGCAGGGGACTATGGCTACACCTTC	CSGAGDYGYTF
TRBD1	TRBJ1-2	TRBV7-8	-	TGTGCCAGCAGCTCGCAGGGGGATGGCTACACCTTC	CASSSQGDGYTF
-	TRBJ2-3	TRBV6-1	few	TGTGCCAGCAGTGATCTAATCACAGATACGCAGTATTTT	CASSDLITDTQYF
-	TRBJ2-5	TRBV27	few	TGTGCCAGCAGCTCCCTCCCCAGGGATCCTGTGGAGACCCAGTACTTC	CASSSLPRDPVETQYF
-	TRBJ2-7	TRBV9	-	TGTGCCAGCAGCCTCTACCCTACCTCCTACGAGCAGTACTTC	CASSLYPTSYEQYF
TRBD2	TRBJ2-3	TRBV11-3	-	TGTGCCAGCAGCCTGGGACTAGCGGAGATCACAGATACGCAGTATTTT	CASSLGLAEITDTQYF
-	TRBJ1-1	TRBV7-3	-	TGTGCCAGCAGCTCCCCTAGCGGTGCAGCTTTCTTT	CASSSPSGAAFF
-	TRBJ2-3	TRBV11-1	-	TGTGCCAGCAGCCGGCGGGATACGCAGTATTTT	CASSRRDTQYF
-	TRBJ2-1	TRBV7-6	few	TGTGCCAGCAGCTTAGCGGGGGGGCTTTCCTACAATGAGCAGTTCTTC	CASSLAGGLSYNEQFF
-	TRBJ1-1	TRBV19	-	TGTGCCAGTACCCAATGGGGCCGAAGTGAAGCTTTCTTT	CASTQWGRSEAFF
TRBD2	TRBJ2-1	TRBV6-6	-	TGTGCCACCTCGAGATCTAGCGGCTCCTACAATGAGCAGTTCTTC	CATSRSSGSYNEQFF
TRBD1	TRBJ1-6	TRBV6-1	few	TGTGCCAGCAGTGAGGTCCCGGGACAGGGGGCTATCGATAATTCACCCCTCCACTTT	CASSEVPGQGAIDNSPLHF
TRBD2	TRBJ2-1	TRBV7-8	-	TGTGCCAGCAGCTTAGCCGAAGGCGCGGGAGGTGAGCAGTTCTTC	CASSLAEGAGGEQFF
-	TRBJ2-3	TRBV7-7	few	TGTGCCAGCAGCGGACCGGGACAAAGCACAGATACGCAGTATTTT	CASSGPGQSTDTQYF
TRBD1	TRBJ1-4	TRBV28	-	TGTGCCAGCTGCCGGTCGGACAGGCTTAATGAAAAACTGTTTTTT	CASCRSDRLNEKLFF
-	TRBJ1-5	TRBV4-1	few	TGCGCCAGCAGCCAAGATATGCGGGTTCAGCCCCAGCATTTT	CASSQDMRVQPQHF
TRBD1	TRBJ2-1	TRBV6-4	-	TGTGCCAGCAGTGACTCGGGACAGGGGACGGATGAGCAGTTCTTC	CASSDSGQGTDEQFF
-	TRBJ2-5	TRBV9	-	TGTGCCAGCAGCCCTCGACTTAGCGGACAAGAGACCCAGTACTTC	CASSPRLSGQETQYF
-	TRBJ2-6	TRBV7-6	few	TGTGCCAGCAGCCCGCGCCCCACCTCTGGGGCCAACGTCCTGACTTTC	CASSPRPTSGANVLTF
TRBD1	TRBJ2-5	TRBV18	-	TGTGCCAGCTCACCCCTGTCTACAGGGGGCTCGGAGACCCAGTACTTC	CASSPLSTGGSETQYF
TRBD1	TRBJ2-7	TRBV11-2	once	TGTGCCAGCAGCTCTTGGACAGGGGATACCTACGAGCAGTACTTC	CASSSWTGDTYEQYF
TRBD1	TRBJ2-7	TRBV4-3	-	TGCGCCAGCAGCCTTGGAAGCGAAGCCGGGACAGGTCTGTCCTACGAGCAGTACTTC	CASSLGSEAGTGLSYEQYF
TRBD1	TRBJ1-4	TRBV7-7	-	TGTGCCAGCAGCCCGGGACAGGGAAGTGGAAAACTGTTTTTT	CASSPGQGSGKLFF
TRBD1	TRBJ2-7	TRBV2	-	TGTGCCAGCAGTGAAGTCGGCGACAGGGGGCTTTACGAGCAGTACTTC	CASSEVGDRGLYEQYF
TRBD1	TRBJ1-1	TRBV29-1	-	TGCAGCGTCCCCGACAGGGGCGGAGACACTGAAGCTTTCTTT	CSVPDRGGDTEAFF
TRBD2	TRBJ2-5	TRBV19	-	TGTGCCAGTAGTATAGCTGGGACTAGCGGGAAAGAGACCCAGTACTTC	CASSIAGTSGKETQYF
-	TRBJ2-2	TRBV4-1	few	TGCGCCAGCAGCTCAGGGTTGGTCGGGGAGCTGTTTTTT	CASSSGLVGELFF
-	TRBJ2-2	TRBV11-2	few	TGTGCCAGCGAGGCAGAACTGAACACCGGGGAGCTGTTTTTT	CASEAELNTGELFF
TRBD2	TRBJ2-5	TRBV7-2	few	TGTGCCAGCAGAAGAGGACGGGAGGAAGAGACCCAGTACTTC	CASRRGREEETQYF
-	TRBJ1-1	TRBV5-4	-	TGTGCCAGCAGCTTGATGGGCGTGCGGGGCACTGAAGCTTTCTTT	CASSLMGVRGTEAFF
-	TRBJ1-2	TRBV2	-	TGTGCCAGCAGTGAAGTGGGCAGGGACTATGGCTACACCTTC	CASSEVGRDYGYTF
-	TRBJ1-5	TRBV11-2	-	TGTGCCAGCAGCCTCCTGCAGCCCCAGCATTTT	CASSLLQPQHF
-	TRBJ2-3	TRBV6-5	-	TGTGCCAGCAGTTACTCGCGGGGTATGGCAGATACGCAGTATTTT	CASSYSRGMADTQYF
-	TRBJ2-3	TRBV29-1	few	TGCAGCGTCACAGGCACAGATACGCAGTATTTT	CSVTGTDTQYF
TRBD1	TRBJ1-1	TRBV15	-	TGTGCCACCAGCAGTCGGGACAGGTACACTGAAGCTTTCTTT	CATSSRDRYTEAFF
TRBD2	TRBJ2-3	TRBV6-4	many	TGTGCCAGCAGTGAAGCGGGAGGCCACACAGATACGCAGTATTTT	CASSEAGGHTDTQYF
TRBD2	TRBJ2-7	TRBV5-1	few	TGCGCCAGCAGCTCCCAAAGCGGGACCGTCGAGCAGTACTTC	CASSSQSGTVEQYF
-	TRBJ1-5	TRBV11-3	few	TGTGCCAGCAGCTCCGCACAAAATCAGCCCCAGCATTTT	CASSSAQNQPQHF
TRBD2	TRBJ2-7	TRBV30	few	TGTGTCTGGAGTGCCAAACTAGCGGGGGGGACAGTGCAGTACTTC	CVWSAKLAGGTVQYF
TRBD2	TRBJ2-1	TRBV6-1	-	TGTGCCAGCAGCTGGACTAGCGCGTCCTACAATGAGCAGTTCTTC	CASSWTSASYNEQFF
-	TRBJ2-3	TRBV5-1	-	TGCGCCAGCAGCTTGGGGCGGGTGACAGATACGCAGTATTTT	CASSLGRVTDTQYF
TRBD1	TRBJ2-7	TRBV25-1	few	TGTGCCAGCTCCTTGACAGGGGACGAGCAGTACTTC	CASSLTGDEQYF
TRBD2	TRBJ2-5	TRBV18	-	TGTGCCAGCTCATTGGGACTAGCGGGAGGAGAGACCCAGTACTTC	CASSLGLAGGETQYF
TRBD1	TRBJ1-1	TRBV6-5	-	TGTGCCAGCAGTACGGACAGGCCGAACACTGAAGCTTTCTTT	CASSTDRPNTEAFF
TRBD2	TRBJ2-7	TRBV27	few	TGTGCCAGCAGTTTATCGACTAGCGGGAAACACGAGCAGTACTTC	CASSLSTSGKHEQYF
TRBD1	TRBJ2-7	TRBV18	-	TGTGCCAGCTCACCCGGAGGACAGGGGCTCTACGAGCAGTACTTC	CASSPGGQGLYEQYF
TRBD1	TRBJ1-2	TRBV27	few	TGTGCCAGCAGTGCGAGAATACCGGGACAGGGGTTGGCTAACTATGGCTACACCTTC	CASSARIPGQGLANYGYTF
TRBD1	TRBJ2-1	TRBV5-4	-	TGTGCCAGCAGCTCCCATACAGGGGGTTTTAATGAGCAGTTCTTC	CASSSHTGGFNEQFF
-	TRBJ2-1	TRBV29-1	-	TGCAGCGTGTTAGCGGCATCCTACAATGAGCAGTTCTTC	CSVLAASYNEQFF
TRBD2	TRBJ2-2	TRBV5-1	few	TGCGCCAGCAGCCTAAGGACTAGCGGGAGCCTTAGGTCCGGGGAGCTGTTTTTT	CASSLRTSGSLRSGELFF
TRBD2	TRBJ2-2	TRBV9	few	TGTGCCAGCAGCGTAGGGGGGGGATCGAACACCGGGGAGCTGTTTTTT	CASSVGGGSNTGELFF